Described below is a single T cell receptor (beta chain) sequence and its context. This CDR3 has 16 amino acids. V gave up 0 bases and J gave up 2 bases, with 12 bases separating them. The germline V gene encodes CDR1 LNHDA and CDR2 SQIVND (reference sequence). cDNA came from roughly 0.5 to 1 ug RNA primed by random hexamers. Amplification of TCR beta CDR3 used immunoSEQ multiplex PCR across 54 Vbeta and 13 Jbeta. TCRdb reprocessed the immunoSEQ multiplex PCR reads via MiXCR and lists one record per CDR3 protein. The sample holds about 300,000 distinct CDR3 sequences, 70% to 90% seen once. These data belong to a study of CD8 T cells in Susac syndrome. Sequencing of TCR beta was performed on blood CD8+ T cells and on blood CD4+ T cells. It was treatment-naive patients with stable or active relapsing-remitting disease who made up the multiple sclerosis controls.

Sample: CD8+ T cells from PBMCs. V usage is TRBV19 and J usage is TRBJ2-3; perhaps TRBD2 as D (6 bases). The receptor comes from a human donor with multiple sclerosis. The CDR3 DNA is TGTGCCAGTAGTATAGATATGGCGGGACCCACAGATACGCAGTATTTT. It is translated as CASSIDMAGPTDTQYF.